Reported below is one T cell receptor (beta chain). The data derive from a study of graft-versus-host responses after intestinal transplantation. Only in-frame clones appear in the TCRdb table, and some are missing; sequencing was by immunoSEQ multiplex PCR. Of 49,000 or so clones in the sample, roughly 93% were seen once. J was trimmed by 13 bases and V by 6 bases; bases with no gene match: 9. The CDR3 sequence is 12 residues long. CDR1 MNHNS and CDR2 SASEGT come from the germline V gene. The sample here was PBMCs, taken about 790 days after a first intestinal transplant, on the day of a second. The receptor comes from a human patient who received an intestinal transplant, so some T cells may come from the graft donor. The J gene is TRBJ2-1, the V gene TRBV6-1, with 7 bases lining up with TRBD1. DNA of the CDR3: TGTGCCAGCAGCCCCCGGGACAGAGAACAGTTCTTC. Translated: CASSPRDREQFF.